Sequencing of this T cell receptor (beta chain) was carried out in a study of T cells in Graves' hyperthyroidism and ophthalmopathy (dated by TCRdb to 2018 to 2020). For the study in its entirety: Peripheral blood was collected at initial diagnosis, before any treatment. TCR V-J signatures able to tell the groups apart were searched for in a discovery cohort of 100 patients, of whom more than 40 had Graves' ophthalmopathy and under 65 had stable Graves' hyperthyroidism. Prospective prediction of ophthalmopathy was tested in an independent validation cohort consisting of roughly 19 hyperthyroidism patients and about 17 patients who later progressed to ophthalmopathy. The approximately 97 discovery patients were randomly divided into training and test sets at a 7:3 ratio. The study also compared thyroid tissue and blood T-cell repertoires from about six Graves' hyperthyroidism patients. After sampling, hyperthyroidism patients received methimazole starting at 30 mg daily, and ophthalmopathy patients received high-dose intravenous methylprednisolone. TCR Vbeta CDR3 sequencing of 120 to 150 peripheral blood samples (over 40 ophthalmopathy, 75 hyperthyroidism and about 17 progressor patients) is reported in the paper.

The TCR beta CDR3 regions were amplified from RNA transcripts. The TCR CDR3 was subjected to a first round of RT-PCR using the HTBI primer set and the Qiagen OneStep RT-PCR kit. Libraries were constructed in a second round of multiplex PCR, after which size selection and purification were carried out. Paired-end sequencing of the libraries was performed with 100 bp reads on an Illumina HiSeq2000. Under the source paper's analysis protocol: Raw data were processed with SOAPnuke, discarding reads with adapters, uncalled bases, mean Phred below 15, or no exact constant-primer or identifier match. High-quality paired reads were merged using COPE v1.2.5, and each unique nucleotide sequence was defined as a clonotype. MiTCR v1.1 was used to align clonotypes to the IMGT TRBV, TRBD and TRBJ reference segments. Analysis was restricted to V-J combinations with a frequency above 0.0001, which covered roughly 99% of repertoires. A TCS score was defined as the ratio between F50 (clonal expansion) and ExV (chaos), using BLOSUM62-based TCRdist between CDR3 peptides within each V-J. Welch's t-statistics and random forest reduced 450 to 600 V-J features to 13, which were used in a naive Bayes classifier (R e1071). TCRdb trimmed the raw reads at Q25, called clones with MiXCR and kept productive beta chains. Each CDR3 protein appears once, grouped with its most common genes and DNA. For this entry, the V and J calls and clone size follow TCRdb and not the study's own pipeline. For this sample there are under 700,000 distinct CDR3 sequences; 16% appear just once. Around 18% of the sample comes from the top ten.

Beyond this particular receptor, the publication reports: In validation, the model predicted progression to ophthalmopathy a median of about 6.8 months before onset, with roughly 70% sensitivity and just under 75% specificity. Blood samples also contained most of the expanded thyroid clonotypes (frequency above 0.001), which suggests that blood repertoires may reflect thyroid immune responses. A 13 V-J signature model separated ophthalmopathy from stable hyperthyroidism, with 87.88% sensitivity and 81% to 82% specificity in cross-validation and 80%/75% in testing. No statistical method was used to fix the sample size in advance, and group allocation was not hidden from the investigators.

A patient counted as having stable Graves' hyperthyroidism if no progression to ophthalmopathy occurred over 18 months of follow-up. Hyperthyroidism patients were newly diagnosed, had a disease duration of under 2 months, and were aged 18 to 65 years. The study excluded patients with uncontrolled infections, other autoimmune diseases, pregnancy or lactation. Clinical symptoms, serum thyroxine and TRAb, thyroid ultrasound, and orbital computed tomography formed the basis for the diagnoses. PBMCs were isolated from about 9.2 ml of fresh peripheral blood by Ficoll-Paque density gradient centrifugation. Total RNA was extracted using Trizol reagent, and RNA quality was assessed on an Agilent 2100 Bioanalyzer. With regard to this clonotype: Which antigen it targets is not known. Per-nucleotide qualities are absent, and no much larger clonotype sits a single base away.

The source is a young woman with Graves' hyperthyroidism. Sequencing input: blood.

The CDR3 protein is CASSSGLAGGRLEQYF. The DNA sequence is as follows: TGTGCCAGCAGCAGTGGACTAGCGGGAGGAAGGCTCGAGCAGTACTTC. The chain joins TRBV12-3 or TRBV12-4 to TRBJ2-7; 14 middle bases align to TRBD2. V lost 6 bases and J lost 6 bases, and the count of bases not matched to a germline gene is 10. Spanning cysteine to phenylalanine, the CDR3 consists of 16 amino acids. Only the CDR3 DNA stays, 48 bases, in frame from base 1.